The sequence of this TCR beta chain was determined in a study of regulatory T cells in long-lasting Graves disease. This clonotype was counted at least ten times. The CDR3 totals 15 residues. CDR1 and CDR2 (germline): MDHEN, SYDVKM. Trimming removed 6 bases at V and 4 bases at J, with 18 bases between. Time point indicated: newly diagnosed GD, antithyroid drugs for less than 3 months. The authors made the TCR library using RNA they extracted from PBMCs. Assembly of TCR beta libraries relied on iRepertoire HTBI primers together with Arm-PCR of CDR3 regions. In TCRdb, the multiplex PCR reads were re-called with MiXCR into one record per CDR3 protein. This sample carries 440,000 or so distinct CDR3 sequences, roughly 15% of them seen once, and the ten largest clones take roughly 10%. The sample was also reused in another study, on T cells in Graves' hyperthyroidism and ophthalmopathy. This second report adds: Classification by a 13 V-J model distinguished ophthalmopathy from stable hyperthyroidism.

The rearrangement links TRBV28 to TRBJ1-1; maybe TRBD1 (6 bases). This sequence originates from a woman younger than 45 with Graves disease. Sequences were derived from peripheral blood mononuclear cells (PBMCs), sampled at new diagnosis, from a patient treated with antithyroid drugs. The CDR3 loop is CASRPGDRGSTEAFF. The CDR3 coding sequence is TGTGCCAGCAGACCAGGGGATAGGGGATCCACTGAAGCTTTCTTT. The variable domain in full, completed from reference TRBV28 and TRBJ1-1, reads DVKVTQSSRYLVKRTGEKVFLECVQDMDHENMFWYRQDPGLGLRLIYFSYDVKMKEKGDIPEGYSVSREKKERFSLILESASTNQTSMYLCASRPGDRGSTEAFFGQGTRLTVV.